The T cell receptor beta chain under discussion was sequenced for a study of OX40 agonist ivuxolimab in advanced cancers. The wider study: Anti-PD-1, anti-PD-L1 or anti-CTLA-4 therapy given earlier was allowed, and around 40% had some.

TCRdb keeps only in-frame clones here, not all; method: immunoSEQ multiplex PCR. The table includes 20,000 to 25,000 clones, about 85% detected once. This sample comprised CD4+ or CD8+ T cells sorted from blood, obtained in a trial of the OX40 agonist ivuxolimab. The TCR originated in an adult with an advanced solid tumor such as melanoma, head and neck, liver or kidney cancer.

The CDR3 protein is CASSLAGSRGYTF. The CDR3 nucleotides are TGTGCCAGCAGCTTGGCAGGGAGTCGGGGCTACACCTTC. The chain links TRBV5-4 to TRBJ1-2; D is perhaps TRBD1 (5 bases). Trimming cost V 0 bases and J 8 bases, with 11 bases left between them. The CDR3 length is 13 residues. CDR1 is SGHNT and CDR2 is YYREEE in the germline V gene (reference sequence).